This TCR beta chain was captured by sequencing in a study of blood T cell repertoires in COVID-19. The CDR3 is made up of 12 amino acids. Libraries were prepared by immunoSEQ multiplex PCR; TCRdb keeps only in-frame clonotypes and omits some of them. The repertoire has just over 95,000 clones, about 81% of them found once; the top ten carry around a sixth. This chain uses TRBV21-1 with TRBJ2-7; the table's D call, TRBD1, was not checked against the DNA. TRBV21-1 counts as a pseudogene. Sequencing was done on a sample of peripheral blood. The clonotype originates from a man older than 75 with acute or convalescent COVID-19. DNA of the CDR3: TGTGCCAGCAGCGCACAGGGTCACGAGCAGTACTTC. It translates to CASSAQGHEQYF.